This T cell receptor beta chain was identified in a study of CD8+CD57+ T cells in acquired aplastic anemia. About the study: Sorted CD4+ and CD8+ cell DNA averaged 3.2 ug.

General study points: In common between the patients and the controls were some 28 CD8+ CDR3 sequences.

Both TCR beta VDJ combination and CDR3 sequence profiling were carried out. Genomic DNA was the template for this profiling. TCRdb re-called the reads with MiXCR, one entry per CDR3 protein. Among just over 450,000 distinct CDR3 sequences, about a third were seen once, and the ten largest hold 0.7% to 1%. V lost 4 bases and J lost 1, with 10 bases in between. Germline loops: CDR1 SGHTA, CDR2 FQGNSA. The CDR3 is 14 residues long. CD8+CD57+ cell expansion had been shown by flow cytometry in patients chosen for sequencing. Among the patients, all had severe acquired aplastic anemia. Blood was sampled before the patients had received any therapy. This clonotype was observed at least ten times. Its cognate antigen is unknown.

Sequenced material: sorted CD4+, CD8+, or CD8+CD57+ T cells (not recorded which) from PBMCs. The chain joins TRBV7-2 to TRBJ1-1; weak D call: TRBD1 (5 bases). This clonotype was obtained from a human donor with aplastic anemia. The CDR3, as DNA: TGTGCCAGCAGCTCCAGGGCCGAGAACACTGAAGCTTTCTTT. Protein: CASSSRAENTEAFF.